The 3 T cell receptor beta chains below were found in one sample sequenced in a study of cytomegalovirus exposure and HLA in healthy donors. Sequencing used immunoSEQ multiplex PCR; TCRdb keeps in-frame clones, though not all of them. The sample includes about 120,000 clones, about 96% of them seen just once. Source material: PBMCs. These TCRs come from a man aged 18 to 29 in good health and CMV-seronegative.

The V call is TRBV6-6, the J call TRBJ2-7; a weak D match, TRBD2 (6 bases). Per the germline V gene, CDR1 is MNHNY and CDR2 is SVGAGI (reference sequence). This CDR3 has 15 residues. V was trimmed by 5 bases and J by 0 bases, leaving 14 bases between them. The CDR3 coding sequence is TGTGCCAGCAGTCCTCTAGCGCAGAGCTCCTACGAGCAGTACTTC. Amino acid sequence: CASSPLAQSSYEQYF.

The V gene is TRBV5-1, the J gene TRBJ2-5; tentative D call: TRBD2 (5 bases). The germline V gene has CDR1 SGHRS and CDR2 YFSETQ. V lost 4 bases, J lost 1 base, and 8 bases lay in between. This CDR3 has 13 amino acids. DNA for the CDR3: TGCGCCAGCAGCCTGGACTCCCAAGAGACCCAGTACTTC. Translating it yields CASSLDSQETQYF.

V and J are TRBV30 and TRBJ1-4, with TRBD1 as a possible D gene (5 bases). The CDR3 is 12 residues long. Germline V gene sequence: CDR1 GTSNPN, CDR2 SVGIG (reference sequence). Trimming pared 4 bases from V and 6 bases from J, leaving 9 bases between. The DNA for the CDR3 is TGTGCCTGGACAGGGTCCTATGAAAAACTGTTTTTT. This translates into CAWTGSYEKLFF.